This entry is about one T cell receptor (beta chain). Its recognized antigen is unknown. Base qualities are not recorded, but no much larger clone differs from it by a single base. This entry is derived from a study of blood T cell repertoires in COVID-19 (dated by TCRdb to 2018 to 2020). For context, the study as a whole: The collaborator samples originated in the United States, Italy and Spain and spanned the acute and convalescent phases of COVID-19. The samples were drawn from two sources: the first 160 participants of the ongoing ImmuneRACE study, and some 1,300 subjects contributed by 6 global collaborators. Deeply sampled blood TCRbeta repertoires from subjects exposed to, actively infected with, or recovered from COVID-19 were included in the dataset. The prospective study material was composed of cDNA or gDNA derived from T cells, B-cell-depleted T cells, or PBMCs. A de-identified subject ID, COVID-19 status, age in years and sex were almost always included in the sample metadata. The repertoires were made available in a free public database intended to serve as a resource for research on the immune response to SARS-CoV-2. Where available, HLA class I and class II types were taken from metadata supplied by the sample provider and were not determined by assay-based typing. Overall results and qualifications from the work: How much clinical and demographic metadata was included differed by source and by participant, and the metadata was provided uncurated.

Per the germline V gene, MRHNA is the CDR1 and SNTAGT is the CDR2. The CDR3 measures 15 amino acids from cysteine to phenylalanine. Only the CDR3 DNA stays, 45 bases, in frame from base 1. Trimming costs V 2 bases and J 4 bases, and their ends lie 11 bases apart. Collaborating institutions collected whole blood in K2EDTA tubes following their own protocols. For TCRbeta analysis, collaborator samples were shipped as frozen whole blood, as isolated PBMCs, or as DNA extracted from either sample type. The immunoSEQ Assay, a bias-controlled multiplex PCR, was used to amplify TCRbeta CDR3 regions from genomic DNA. The published analysis was carried out like this. Nucleated cell counts per sample were estimated from amplification of reference gene primers within the assay. To quantify the absolute abundance of each unique TCRbeta CDR3 rearrangement, sequence reads were collapsed and filtered. Productive Simpson clonality was computed per sample as the square root of Simpson's diversity index over productive rearrangements. TCRdb provides this immuneACCESS table in a form limited to in-frame rearrangements. Some clones are lacking; in checked studies, under half of them reflect an unresolved V gene, and why the rest are absent is not known. That table gives V, J and clone size, and the DNA gave D and trimming. The sample contains 95,000 or so clones, more than 80% of them found a single time. The ten biggest clones cover roughly 24% of the sample.

The sample was peripheral blood. The chain is assembled from TRBV6-4 and TRBJ2-2; matching of 5 bases hints at TRBD2 as the D gene. The TCR sequence derives from a human donor in a cohort sampled during active COVID-19. CDR3 reads: CASSDPAGLTGELFF. The bases are TGTGCCAGCAGTGACCCGGCAGGACTCACCGGGGAGCTGTTTTTT.